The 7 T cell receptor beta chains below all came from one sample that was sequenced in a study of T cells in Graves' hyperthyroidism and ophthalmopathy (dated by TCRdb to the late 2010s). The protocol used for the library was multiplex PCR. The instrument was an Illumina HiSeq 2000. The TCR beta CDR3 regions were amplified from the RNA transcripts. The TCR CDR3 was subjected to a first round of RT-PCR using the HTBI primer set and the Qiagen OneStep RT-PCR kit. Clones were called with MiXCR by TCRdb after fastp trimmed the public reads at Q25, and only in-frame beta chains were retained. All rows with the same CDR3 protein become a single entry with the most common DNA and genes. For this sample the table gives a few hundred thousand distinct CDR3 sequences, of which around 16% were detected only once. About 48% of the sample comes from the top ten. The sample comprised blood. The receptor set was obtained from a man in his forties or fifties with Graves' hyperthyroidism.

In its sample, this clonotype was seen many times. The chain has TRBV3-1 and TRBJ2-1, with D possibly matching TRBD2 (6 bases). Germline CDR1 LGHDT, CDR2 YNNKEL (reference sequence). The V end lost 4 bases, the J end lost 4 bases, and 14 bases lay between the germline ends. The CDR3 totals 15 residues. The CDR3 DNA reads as TGTGCCAGCAGCCCCGGGGGACGCAGTTACAATGAGCAGTTCTTC. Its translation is CASSPGGRSYNEQFF.

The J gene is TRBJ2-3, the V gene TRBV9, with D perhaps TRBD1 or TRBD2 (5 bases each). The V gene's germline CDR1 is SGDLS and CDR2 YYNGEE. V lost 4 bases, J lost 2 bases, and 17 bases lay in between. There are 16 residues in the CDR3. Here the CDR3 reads CASSLPGTSFTDTQYF. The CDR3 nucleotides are TGTGCCAGCAGCTTACCGGGGACCAGTTTCACAGATACGCAGTATTTT.

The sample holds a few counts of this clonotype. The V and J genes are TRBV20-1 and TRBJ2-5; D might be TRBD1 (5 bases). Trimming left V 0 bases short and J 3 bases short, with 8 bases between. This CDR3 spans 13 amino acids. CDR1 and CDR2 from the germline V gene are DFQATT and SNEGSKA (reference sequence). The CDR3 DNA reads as TGCAGTGCTAGAGAAGACAGAAAAGAGACCCAGTACTTC. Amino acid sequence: CSAREDRKETQYF.

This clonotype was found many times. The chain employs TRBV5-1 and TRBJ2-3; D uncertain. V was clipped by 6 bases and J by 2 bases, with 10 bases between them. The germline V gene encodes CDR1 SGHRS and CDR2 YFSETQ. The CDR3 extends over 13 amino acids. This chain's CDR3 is CASKADPTDTQYF. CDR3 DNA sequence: TGCGCCAGCAAGGCGGACCCCACAGATACGCAGTATTTT.

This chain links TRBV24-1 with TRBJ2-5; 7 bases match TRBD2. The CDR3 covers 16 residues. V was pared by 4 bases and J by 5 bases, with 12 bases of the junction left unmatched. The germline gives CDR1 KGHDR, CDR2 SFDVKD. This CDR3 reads CATSESGLGFIETQYF. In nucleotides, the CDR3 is TGTGCCACCAGTGAATCCGGACTAGGATTTATCGAGACCCAGTACTTC.

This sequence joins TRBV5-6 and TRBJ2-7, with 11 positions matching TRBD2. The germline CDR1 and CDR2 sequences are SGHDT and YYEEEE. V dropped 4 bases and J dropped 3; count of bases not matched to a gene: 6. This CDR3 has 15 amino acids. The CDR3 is CASSRIGLAGYEQYF. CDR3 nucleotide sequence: TGTGCCAGCAGCCGAATAGGACTAGCGGGCTACGAGCAGTACTTC.

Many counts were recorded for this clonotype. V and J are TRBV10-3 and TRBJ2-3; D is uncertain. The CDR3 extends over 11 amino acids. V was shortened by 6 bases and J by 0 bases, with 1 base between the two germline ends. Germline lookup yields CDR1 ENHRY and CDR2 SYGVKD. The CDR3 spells CAIRSTDTQYF. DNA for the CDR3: TGTGCCATCAGGAGCACAGATACGCAGTATTTT.